This TCR beta chain emerged from a study of identical twins. Study conclusions and caveats: Modeled out-of-frame TCR alpha sharing in monozygotic twins fell below observed levels.

Everyone who gave samples was a healthy Caucasian. TCRdb redid the calling of the 5' RACE reads with MiXCR, one entry per CDR3 protein. The data show 350,000 to 600,000 distinct CDR3 sequences, more than 13% seen once. Comments on this clonotype: The target antigen is unknown.

From germline, CDR1 is DFQATT and CDR2 SNEGSKA (reference sequence). This CDR3 spans 13 amino acids. Trimming removed 6 bases from V and 4 bases from J; junction bases left unmatched: 4. Another study also made use of these data, one on yellow fever vaccine responses in identical twins.

The sequence came from a woman under 30 in good health. Sequencing input: CD4+ T cells sorted from blood. V is TRBV20-1 and J is TRBJ2-2; 8 nucleotides line up with TRBD2. Here the CDR3 reads CSADAGGTGELFF. CDR3 nucleotide sequence: TGCAGTGCCGATGCGGGAGGCACCGGGGAGCTGTTTTTT.